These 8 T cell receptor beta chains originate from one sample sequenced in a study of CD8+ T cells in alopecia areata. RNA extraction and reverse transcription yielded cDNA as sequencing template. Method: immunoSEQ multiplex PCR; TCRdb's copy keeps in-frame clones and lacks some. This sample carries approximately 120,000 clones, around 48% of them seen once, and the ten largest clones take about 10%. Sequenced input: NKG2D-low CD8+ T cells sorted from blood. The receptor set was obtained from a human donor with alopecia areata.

The chain's CDR3 is CSVWGGTDTQYF. The CDR3 DNA sequence: TGCAGCGTGTGGGGGGGCACAGATACGCAGTATTTT. V gene TRBV29-1 combines with J gene TRBJ2-3, with D perhaps TRBD2 (6 bases). CDR1 is SQVTM, CDR2 ANQGSEA, per germline. Trimming removed 6 bases from V and 1 base from J, with 8 bases in between. The CDR3 runs 12 residues.

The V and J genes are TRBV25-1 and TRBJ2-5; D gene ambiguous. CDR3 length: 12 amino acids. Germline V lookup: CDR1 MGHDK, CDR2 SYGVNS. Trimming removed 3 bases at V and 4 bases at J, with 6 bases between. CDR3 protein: CASSDLGETQYF. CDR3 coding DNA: TGTGCCAGCAGTGACCTGGGAGAGACCCAGTACTTC.

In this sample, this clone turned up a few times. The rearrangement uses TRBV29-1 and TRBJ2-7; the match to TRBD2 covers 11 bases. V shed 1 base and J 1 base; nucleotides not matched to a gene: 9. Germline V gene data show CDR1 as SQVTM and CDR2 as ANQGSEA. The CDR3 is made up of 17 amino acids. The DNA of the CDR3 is TGCAGCGTTGAAGGGCTAGCGGGAGGTTACCCATCCTACGAGCAGTACTTC. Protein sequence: CSVEGLAGGYPSYEQYF.

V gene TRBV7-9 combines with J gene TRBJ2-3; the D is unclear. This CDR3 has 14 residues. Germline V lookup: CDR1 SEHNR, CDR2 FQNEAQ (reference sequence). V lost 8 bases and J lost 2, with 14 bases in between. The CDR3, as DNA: TGTGCCAGCCAACCGGAGACGCTCACAGATACGCAGTATTTT. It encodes CASQPETLTDTQYF.

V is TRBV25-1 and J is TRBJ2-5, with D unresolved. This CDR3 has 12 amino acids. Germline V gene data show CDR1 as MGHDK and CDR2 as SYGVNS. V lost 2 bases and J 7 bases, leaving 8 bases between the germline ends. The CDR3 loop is CASSEALGTQYF. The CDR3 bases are TGTGCCAGCAGTGAAGCCCTGGGGACCCAGTACTTC.

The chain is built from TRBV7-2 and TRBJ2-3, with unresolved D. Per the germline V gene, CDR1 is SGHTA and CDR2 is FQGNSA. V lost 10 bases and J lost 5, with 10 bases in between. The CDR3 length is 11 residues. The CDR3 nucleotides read TGTGCCACCAACGATGGAGATACGCAGTATTTT. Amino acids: CATNDGDTQYF.

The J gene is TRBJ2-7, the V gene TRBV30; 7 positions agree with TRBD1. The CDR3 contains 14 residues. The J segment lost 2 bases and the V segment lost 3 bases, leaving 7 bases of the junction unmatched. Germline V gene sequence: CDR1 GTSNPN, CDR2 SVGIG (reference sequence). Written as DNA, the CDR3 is TGTGCCTGGAGCCCGGACAGGCCGCCCTACGAGCAGTACTTC. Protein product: CAWSPDRPPYEQYF.

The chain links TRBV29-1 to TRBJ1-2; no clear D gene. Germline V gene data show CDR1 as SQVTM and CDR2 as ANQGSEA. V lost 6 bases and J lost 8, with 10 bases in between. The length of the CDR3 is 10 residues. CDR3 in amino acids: CSVYSGGYTF. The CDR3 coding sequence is TGCAGCGTCTACTCTGGGGGCTACACCTTC.